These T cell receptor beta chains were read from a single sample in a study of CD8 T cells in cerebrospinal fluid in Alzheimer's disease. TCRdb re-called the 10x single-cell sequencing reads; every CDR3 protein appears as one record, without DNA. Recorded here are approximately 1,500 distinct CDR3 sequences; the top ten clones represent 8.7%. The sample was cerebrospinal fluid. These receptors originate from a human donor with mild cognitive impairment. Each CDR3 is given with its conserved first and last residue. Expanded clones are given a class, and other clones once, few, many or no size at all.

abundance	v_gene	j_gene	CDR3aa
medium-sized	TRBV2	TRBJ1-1	CASSDERQSEAFF
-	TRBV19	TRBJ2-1	CASSIGLSNEQFF
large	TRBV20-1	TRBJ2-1	CSAARWDNEQFF
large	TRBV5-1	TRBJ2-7	CASSPAGTSGEQYF
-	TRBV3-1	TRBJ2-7	CASSRGESSYEQYF
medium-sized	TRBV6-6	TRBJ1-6	CASSYRPSGVGSPLHF
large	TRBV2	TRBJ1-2	CASSDGGRRGYTF
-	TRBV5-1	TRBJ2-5	CASSLGVAGGPETQYF
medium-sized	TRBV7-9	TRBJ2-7	CASSLFDGSYEQYF
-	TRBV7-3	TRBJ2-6	CASSLTARGYVGANVLTF
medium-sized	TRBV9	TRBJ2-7	CASSPGDSILGEQYF
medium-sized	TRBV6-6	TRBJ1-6	CASSLPDWNSPLHF
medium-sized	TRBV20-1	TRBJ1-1	CSATYPQGAGTEAFF
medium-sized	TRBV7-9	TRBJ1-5	CASSLDGNQPQHF
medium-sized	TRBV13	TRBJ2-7	CASSPWTGSYEQYF
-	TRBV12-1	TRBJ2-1	CASSLGLAGVPSYNEQFF
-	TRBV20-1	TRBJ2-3	CSARLDTTPDTQYF
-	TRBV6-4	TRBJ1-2	CASSDQGLGGYTF
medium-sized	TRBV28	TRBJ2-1	CASSPWTSGRANLNNEQFF
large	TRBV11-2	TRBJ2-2	CASRPGSTGELFF
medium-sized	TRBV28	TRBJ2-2	CASITPGAGELFF
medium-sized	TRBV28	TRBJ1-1	CASSPGTANTEAFF
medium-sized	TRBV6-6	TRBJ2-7	CASSYSDVYEQYF
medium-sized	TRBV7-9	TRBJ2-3	CASSPLSDTQYF
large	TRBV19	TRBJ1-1	CASSIISQSEAFF
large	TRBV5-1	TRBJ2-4	CASSLTMGNIQYF
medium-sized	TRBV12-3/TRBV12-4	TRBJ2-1	CASSLVAPTSYNEQFF
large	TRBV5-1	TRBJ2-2	CASSSTGTGAGELFF
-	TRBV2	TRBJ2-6	CATTSSGANVLTF
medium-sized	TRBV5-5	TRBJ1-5	CASSQQGLGNQPQHF
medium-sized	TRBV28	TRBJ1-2	CASSFRDRGGYTF
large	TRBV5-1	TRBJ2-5	CASSPGGTTGGETQYF
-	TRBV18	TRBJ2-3	CASSPTSADTQYF
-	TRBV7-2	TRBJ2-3	CASSLGSTDTQYF
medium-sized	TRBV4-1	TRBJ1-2	CASSHGSSGYTF
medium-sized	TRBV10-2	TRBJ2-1	CATEIQSGGEQFF
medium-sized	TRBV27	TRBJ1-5	CASSLRGDRGGQPQHF
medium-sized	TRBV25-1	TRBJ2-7	CASSRQDSSYEQYF
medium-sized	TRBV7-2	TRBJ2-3	CASSLRGSGADTQYF
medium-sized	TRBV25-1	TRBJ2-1	CASSEGEWEGRRSEQFF
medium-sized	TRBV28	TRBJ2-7	CAVRGSSYEQYF
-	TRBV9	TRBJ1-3	CASSVGQAFSGNTIYF
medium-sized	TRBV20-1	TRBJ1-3	CSASGVGQGANTIYF
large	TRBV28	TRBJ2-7	CASKSGGSGEQYF
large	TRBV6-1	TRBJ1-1	CASPNWDTPNTEAFF
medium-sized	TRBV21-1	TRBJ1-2	CASSKGDATSRYGYTF
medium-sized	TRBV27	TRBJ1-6	CASSRTGGDSPLHF
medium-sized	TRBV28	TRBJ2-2	CASSDRGYTGELFF
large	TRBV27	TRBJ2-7	CASSSTPPGQGNYEQYF
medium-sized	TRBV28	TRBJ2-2	CASSLGDRGGTGELFF
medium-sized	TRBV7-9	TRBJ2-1	CASIPVIGGSYNEQFF
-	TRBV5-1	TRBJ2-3	CASSKDRNTDTQYF
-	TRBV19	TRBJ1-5	CASSGIHEPQHF
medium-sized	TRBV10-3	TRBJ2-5	CAIRRGDTLGAPETQYF
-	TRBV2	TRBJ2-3	CASSPTGRQYF
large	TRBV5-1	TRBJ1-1	CASSFGWGQNTEAFF
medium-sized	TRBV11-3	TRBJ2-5	CASSLAGGETQYF